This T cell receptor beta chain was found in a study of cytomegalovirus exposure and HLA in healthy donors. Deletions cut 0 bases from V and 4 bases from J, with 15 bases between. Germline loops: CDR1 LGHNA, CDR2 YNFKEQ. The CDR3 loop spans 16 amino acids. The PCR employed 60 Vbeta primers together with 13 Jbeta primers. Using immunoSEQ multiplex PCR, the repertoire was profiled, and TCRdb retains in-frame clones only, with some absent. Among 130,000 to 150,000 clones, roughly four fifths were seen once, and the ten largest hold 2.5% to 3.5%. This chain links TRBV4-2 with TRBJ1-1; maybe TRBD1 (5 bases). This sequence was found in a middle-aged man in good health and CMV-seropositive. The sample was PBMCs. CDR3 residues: CASSQDIKGGTTEAFF. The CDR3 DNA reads TGTGCCAGCAGCCAAGATATTAAGGGAGGGACCACTGAAGCTTTCTTT.